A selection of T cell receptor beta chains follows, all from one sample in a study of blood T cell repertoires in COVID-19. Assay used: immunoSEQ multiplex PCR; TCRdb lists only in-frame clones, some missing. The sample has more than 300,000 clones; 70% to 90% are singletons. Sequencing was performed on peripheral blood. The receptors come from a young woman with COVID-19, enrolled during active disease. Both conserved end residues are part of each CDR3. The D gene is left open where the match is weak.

CASSAYRRPGQGGEKLFF	TGTGCCAGCAGCGCTTATCGACGACCGGGACAGGGTGGTGAAAAACTGTTTTTT	TRBJ1-4	TRBV2	18	TRBD1
CASTPTGANEQYF	TGTGCCAGCACCCCGACAGGGGCCAACGAGCAGTACTTC	TRBJ2-7	TRBV6-5	13	TRBD1
CASSLGGPEDLEQYF	TGCGCCAGCAGCTTGGGTGGTCCGGAGGATCTCGAGCAGTACTTC	TRBJ2-7	TRBV5-1	15	NA
CSGMDRETQYF	TGCAGCGGGATGGACAGGGAGACCCAGTACTTC	TRBJ2-5	TRBV29-1	11	TRBD1
CASSPTGEETQYF	TGTGCCAGCTCACCGACAGGGGAAGAGACCCAGTACTTC	TRBJ2-5	TRBV18	13	TRBD1
CAISVAPSYNEQFF	TGTGCCATCAGTGTAGCGCCCTCCTACAATGAGCAGTTCTTC	TRBJ2-1	TRBV10-3	14	NA
CSASRQGVGTGELFF	TGCAGTGCTAGTAGGCAGGGGGTCGGCACCGGGGAGCTGTTTTTT	TRBJ2-2	TRBV20-1	15	TRBD1
CASGRSYNEQFF	TGTGCCAGCGGGAGGTCTTACAATGAGCAGTTCTTC	TRBJ2-1	TRBV27	12	NA
CASGRNEQFF	TGTGCCAGCGGTCGGAATGAGCAGTTCTTC	TRBJ2-1	TRBV7-9	10	NA
CASSYSRTGPISDFYEQYF	TGTGCCAGCAGTTATTCCCGGACAGGGCCCATAAGTGACTTCTACGAGCAGTACTTC	TRBJ2-7	TRBV6-2/TRBV6-3	19	TRBD1
CAWSVPDRANAEAFF	TGTGCCTGGAGTGTACCCGACAGGGCGAACGCTGAAGCTTTCTTT	TRBJ1-1	TRBV30	15	TRBD1